This T cell receptor (beta chain) was retrieved from a study of blood T cells in healthy people across ages. General study results and limits: Correlation between TCR beta diversity and naive T cell percentage was strong. Whereas aged donors had fewer naive CD4+ cells, long-lived donors had more of them and higher diversity. Observed TCR beta diversity per million T cells went down as age went up. This fall followed a roughly linear course with age.

Remarks on this clonotype: Its antigen is not identified.

The use of a sample-barcoded 5' primer and a J-beta primer mix characterized a second PCR of roughly 6 to 11 cycles. Using its own MiXCR run on the 5' RACE reads, TCRdb lists one record per CDR3 protein. The sample includes approximately 800,000 distinct CDR3 sequences, around 25% of them seen just once. The ends were cut back, 0 bases at V and 6 bases at J, with 11 bases in the middle. This CDR3 spans 14 amino acids. Germline V gene data show CDR1 as MNHEY and CDR2 as SVGAGI. The same specimen was also included in a second study, on T cells of mothers and their children. That report notes: The sample comes from some 10 healthy Caucasian donors: mothers and children.

The chain joins TRBV6-5 to TRBJ1-1; no definite D call. The sequencing input was blood. The clonotype originates from a boy aged 10-17 years in good health. CDR3 sequence reads: CASSYSGRRAEAFF. For the CDR3, the DNA is TGTGCCAGCAGTTACTCTGGCAGGCGGGCTGAAGCTTTCTTT.